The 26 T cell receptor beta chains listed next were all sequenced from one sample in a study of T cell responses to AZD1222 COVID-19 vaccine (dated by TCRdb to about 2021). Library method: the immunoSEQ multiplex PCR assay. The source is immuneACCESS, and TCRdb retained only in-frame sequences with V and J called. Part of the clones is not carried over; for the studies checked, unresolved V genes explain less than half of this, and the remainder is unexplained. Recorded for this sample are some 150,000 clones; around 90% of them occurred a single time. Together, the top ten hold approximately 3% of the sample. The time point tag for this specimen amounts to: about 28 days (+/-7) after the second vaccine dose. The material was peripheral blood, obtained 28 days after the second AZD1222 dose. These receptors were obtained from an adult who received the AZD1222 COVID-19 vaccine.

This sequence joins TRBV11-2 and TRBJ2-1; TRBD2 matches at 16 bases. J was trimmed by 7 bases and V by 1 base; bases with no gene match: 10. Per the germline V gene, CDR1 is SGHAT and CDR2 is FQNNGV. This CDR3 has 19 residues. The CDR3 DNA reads TGTGCCAGCAGCTTAGGGCTGGGACTAGCGGGAGGGTTATTAAATGAGCAGTTCTTC. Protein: CASSLGLGLAGGLLNEQFF.

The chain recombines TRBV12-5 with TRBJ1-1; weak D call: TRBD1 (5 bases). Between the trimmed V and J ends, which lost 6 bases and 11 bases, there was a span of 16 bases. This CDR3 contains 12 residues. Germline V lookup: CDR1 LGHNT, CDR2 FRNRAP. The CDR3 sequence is CASGTDSLRAFF. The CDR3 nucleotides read TGTGCTAGTGGCACTGACAGCCTTAGGGCTTTCTTT.

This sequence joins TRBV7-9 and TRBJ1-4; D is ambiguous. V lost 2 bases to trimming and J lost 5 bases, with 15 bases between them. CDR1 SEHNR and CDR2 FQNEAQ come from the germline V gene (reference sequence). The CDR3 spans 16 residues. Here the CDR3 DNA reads TGTGCCAGCAGCTTATCTGGACGTGGGGTGAATGAAAAACTGTTTTTT. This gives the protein CASSLSGRGVNEKLFF.

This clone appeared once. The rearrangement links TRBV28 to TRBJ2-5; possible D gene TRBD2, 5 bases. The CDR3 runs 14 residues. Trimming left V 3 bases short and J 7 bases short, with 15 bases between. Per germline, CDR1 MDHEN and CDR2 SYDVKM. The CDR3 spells CASSFEDSPGTQYF. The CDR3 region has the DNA TGTGCCAGCAGTTTTGAGGACTCACCAGGGACCCAGTACTTC. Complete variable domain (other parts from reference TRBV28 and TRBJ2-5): DVKVTQSSRYLVKRTGEKVFLECVQDMDHENMFWYRQDPGLGLRLIYFSYDVKMKEKGDIPEGYSVSREKKERFSLILESASTNQTSMYLCASSFEDSPGTQYFGPGTRLLVL.

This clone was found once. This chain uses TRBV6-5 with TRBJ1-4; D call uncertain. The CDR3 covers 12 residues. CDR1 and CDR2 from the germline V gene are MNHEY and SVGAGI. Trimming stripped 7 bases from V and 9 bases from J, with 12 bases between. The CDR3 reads CASTDGGKKLFF. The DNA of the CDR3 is TGTGCCAGCACGGACGGAGGCAAAAAACTGTTTTTT.

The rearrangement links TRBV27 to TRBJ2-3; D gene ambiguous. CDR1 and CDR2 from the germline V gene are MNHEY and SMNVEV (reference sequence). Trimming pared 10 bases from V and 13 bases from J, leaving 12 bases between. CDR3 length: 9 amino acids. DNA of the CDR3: TGTGCCACCGTCTGGTTGGAGTATTTT. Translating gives CATVWLEYF.

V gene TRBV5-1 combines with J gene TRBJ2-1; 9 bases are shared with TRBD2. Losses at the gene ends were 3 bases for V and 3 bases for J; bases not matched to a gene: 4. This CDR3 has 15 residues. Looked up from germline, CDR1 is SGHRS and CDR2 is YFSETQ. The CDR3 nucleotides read TGCGCCAGCAGCTACGGGACTAGCAGCTACAATGAGCAGTTCTTC. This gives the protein CASSYGTSSYNEQFF.

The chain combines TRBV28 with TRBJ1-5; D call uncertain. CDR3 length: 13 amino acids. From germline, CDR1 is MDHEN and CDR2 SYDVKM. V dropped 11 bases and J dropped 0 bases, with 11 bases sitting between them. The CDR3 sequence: CAVSVDSNQPQHF. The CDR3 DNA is TGTGCCGTCTCAGTTGATAGCAATCAGCCCCAGCATTTT.

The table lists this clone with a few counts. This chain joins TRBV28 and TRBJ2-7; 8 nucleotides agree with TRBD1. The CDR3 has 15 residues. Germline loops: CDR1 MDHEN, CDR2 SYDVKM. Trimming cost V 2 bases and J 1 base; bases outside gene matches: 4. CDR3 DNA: TGTGCCAGCAGTTTACCCGGGACAGGTTCCTACGAGCAGTACTTC. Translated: CASSLPGTGSYEQYF.

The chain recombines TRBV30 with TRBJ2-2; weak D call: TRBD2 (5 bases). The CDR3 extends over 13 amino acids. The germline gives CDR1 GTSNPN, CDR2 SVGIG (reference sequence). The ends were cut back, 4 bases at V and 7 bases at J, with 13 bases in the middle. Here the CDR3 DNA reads TGTGCCTGGACTTTTATTGGGAGCGGGGAGCTGTTTTTT. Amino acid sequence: CAWTFIGSGELFF.

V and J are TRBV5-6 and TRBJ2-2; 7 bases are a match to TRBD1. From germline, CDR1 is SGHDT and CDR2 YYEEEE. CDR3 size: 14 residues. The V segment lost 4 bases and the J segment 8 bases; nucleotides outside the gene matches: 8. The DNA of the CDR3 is TGTGCCAGCAGCCTCAGGGGGATGAAGGGGGAGCTGTTTTTT. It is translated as CASSLRGMKGELFF.

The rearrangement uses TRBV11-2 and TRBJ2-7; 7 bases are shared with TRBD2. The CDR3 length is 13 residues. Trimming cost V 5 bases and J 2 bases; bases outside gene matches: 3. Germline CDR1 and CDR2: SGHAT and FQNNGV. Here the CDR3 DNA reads TGTGCCAGCAGCCCGGGGGGACCCTACGAGCAGTACTTC. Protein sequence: CASSPGGPYEQYF.

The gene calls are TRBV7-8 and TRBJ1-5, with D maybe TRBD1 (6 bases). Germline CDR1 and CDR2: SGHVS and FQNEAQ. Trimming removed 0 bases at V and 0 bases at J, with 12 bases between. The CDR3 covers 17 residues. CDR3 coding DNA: TGTGCCAGCAGCTTAGCCTTCGTGGGGGCTAGCAATCAGCCCCAGCATTTT. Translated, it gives CASSLAFVGASNQPQHF. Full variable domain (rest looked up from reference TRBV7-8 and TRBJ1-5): GAGVSQSPRYKVAKRGQDVALRCDPISGHVSLFWYQQALGQGPEFLTYFQNEAQLDKSGLPSDRFFAERPEGSVSTLKIQRTQQEDSAVYLCASSLAFVGASNQPQHFGDGTRLSIL.

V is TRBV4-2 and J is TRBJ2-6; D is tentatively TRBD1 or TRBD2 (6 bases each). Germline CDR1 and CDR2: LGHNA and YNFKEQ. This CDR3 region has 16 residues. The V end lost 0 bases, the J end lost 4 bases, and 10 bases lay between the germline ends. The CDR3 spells CASSQEWGAGANVLTF. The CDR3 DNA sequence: TGTGCCAGCAGCCAAGAGTGGGGGGCGGGGGCCAACGTCCTGACTTTC.

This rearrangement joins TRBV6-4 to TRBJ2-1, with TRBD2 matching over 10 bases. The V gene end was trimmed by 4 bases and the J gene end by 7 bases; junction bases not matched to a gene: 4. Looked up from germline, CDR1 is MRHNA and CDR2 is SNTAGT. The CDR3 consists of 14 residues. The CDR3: CASSVQREGNEQFF. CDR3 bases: TGTGCCAGCAGTGTGCAGCGGGAGGGGAATGAGCAGTTCTTC.

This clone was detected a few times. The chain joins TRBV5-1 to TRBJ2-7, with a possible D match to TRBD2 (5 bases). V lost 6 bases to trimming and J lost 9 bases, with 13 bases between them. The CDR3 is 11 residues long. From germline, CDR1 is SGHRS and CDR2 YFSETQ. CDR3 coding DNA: TGCGCCAGCAATGAGGGCACCGGGCAGTACTTC. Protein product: CASNEGTGQYF.

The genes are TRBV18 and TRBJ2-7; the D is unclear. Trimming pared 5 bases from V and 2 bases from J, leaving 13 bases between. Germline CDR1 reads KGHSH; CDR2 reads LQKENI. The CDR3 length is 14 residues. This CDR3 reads CASSSRIPPYEQYF. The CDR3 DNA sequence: TGTGCCAGCTCATCCCGGATCCCCCCCTACGAGCAGTACTTC.

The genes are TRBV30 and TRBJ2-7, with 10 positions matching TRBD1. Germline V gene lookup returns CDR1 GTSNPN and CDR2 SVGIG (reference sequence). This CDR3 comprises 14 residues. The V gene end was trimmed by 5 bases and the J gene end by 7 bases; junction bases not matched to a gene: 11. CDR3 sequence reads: CAWLLPGQGIEQYF. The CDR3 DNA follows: TGTGCCTGGTTACTTCCGGGACAGGGGATTGAGCAGTACTTC. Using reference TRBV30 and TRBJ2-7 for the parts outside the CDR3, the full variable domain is SQTIHQWPATLVQPVGSPLSLECTVEGTSNPNLYWYRQAAGRGLQLLFYSVGIGQISSEVPQNLSASRPQDRQFILSSKKLLLSDSGFYLCAWLLPGQGIEQYFGPGTRLTVT.

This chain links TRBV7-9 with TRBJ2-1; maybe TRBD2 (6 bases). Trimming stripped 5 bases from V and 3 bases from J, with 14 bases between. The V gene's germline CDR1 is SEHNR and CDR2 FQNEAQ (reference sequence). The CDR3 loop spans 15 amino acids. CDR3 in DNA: TGTGCCAGCAGCGGACTATTCCCTAACTACAATGAGCAGTTCTTC. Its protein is CASSGLFPNYNEQFF. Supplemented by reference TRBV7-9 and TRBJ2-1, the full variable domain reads DTGVSQNPRHKITKRGQNVTFRCDPISEHNRLYWYRQTLGQGPEFLTYFQNEAQLEKSRLLSDRFSAERPKGSFSTLEIQRTEQGDSAMYLCASSGLFPNYNEQFFGPGTRLTVL.

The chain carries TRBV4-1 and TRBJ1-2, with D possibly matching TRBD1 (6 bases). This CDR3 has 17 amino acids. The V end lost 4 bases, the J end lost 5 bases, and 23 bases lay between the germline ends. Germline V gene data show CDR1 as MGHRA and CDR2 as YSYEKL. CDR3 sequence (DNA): TGCGCCAGCAGCCTACAGTTGGCTGGGGGGCAAAGTTATGGCTACACCTTC. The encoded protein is CASSLQLAGGQSYGYTF.

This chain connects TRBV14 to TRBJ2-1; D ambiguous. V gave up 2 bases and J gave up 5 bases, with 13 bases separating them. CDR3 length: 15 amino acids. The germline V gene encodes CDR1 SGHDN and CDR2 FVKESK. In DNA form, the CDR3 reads TGTGCCAGCAGCCAATTTTTATCTATCGACAATGAGCAGTTCTTC. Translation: CASSQFLSIDNEQFF. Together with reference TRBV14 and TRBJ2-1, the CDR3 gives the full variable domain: EAGVTQFPSHSVIEKGQTVTLRCDPISGHDNLYWYRRVMGKEIKFLLHFVKESKQDESGMPNNRFLAERTGGTYSTLKVQPAELEDSGVYFCASSQFLSIDNEQFFGPGTRLTVL.

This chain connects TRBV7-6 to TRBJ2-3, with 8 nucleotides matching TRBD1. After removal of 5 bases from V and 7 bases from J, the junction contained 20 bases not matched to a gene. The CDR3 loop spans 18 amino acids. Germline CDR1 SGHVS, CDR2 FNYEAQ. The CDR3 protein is CASSGRPDTGGVLNTQYF. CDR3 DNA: TGTGCCAGCAGCGGTAGACCCGACACAGGGGGTGTTCTGAATACGCAGTATTTT.

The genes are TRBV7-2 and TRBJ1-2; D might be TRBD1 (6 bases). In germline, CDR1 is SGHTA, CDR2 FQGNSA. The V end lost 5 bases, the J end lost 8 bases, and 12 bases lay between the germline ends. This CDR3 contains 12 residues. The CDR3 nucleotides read TGTGCCAGCAGCGCCGACAGGACAGGCTACACCTTC. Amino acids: CASSADRTGYTF.

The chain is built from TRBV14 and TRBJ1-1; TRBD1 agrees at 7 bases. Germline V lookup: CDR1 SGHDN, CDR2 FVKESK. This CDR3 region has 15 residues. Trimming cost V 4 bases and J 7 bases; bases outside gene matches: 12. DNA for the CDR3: TGTGCCAGCAGCCTAAGGACAGGCTGGGAGGGTGAAGCTTTCTTT. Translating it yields CASSLRTGWEGEAFF.

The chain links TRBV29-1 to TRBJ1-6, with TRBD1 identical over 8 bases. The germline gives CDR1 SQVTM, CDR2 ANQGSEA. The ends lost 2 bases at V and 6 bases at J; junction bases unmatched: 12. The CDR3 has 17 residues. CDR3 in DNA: TGCAGCGTTGAAACATGGGACAGGCCCCAAGTTAATTCACCCCTCCACTTT. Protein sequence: CSVETWDRPQVNSPLHF. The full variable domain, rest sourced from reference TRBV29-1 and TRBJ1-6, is SAVISQKPSRDICQRGTSLTIQCQVDSQVTMMFWYRQQPGQSLTLIATANQGSEATYESGFVIDKFPISRPNLTFSTLTVSNMSPEDSSIYLCSVETWDRPQVNSPLHFGNGTRLTVT.

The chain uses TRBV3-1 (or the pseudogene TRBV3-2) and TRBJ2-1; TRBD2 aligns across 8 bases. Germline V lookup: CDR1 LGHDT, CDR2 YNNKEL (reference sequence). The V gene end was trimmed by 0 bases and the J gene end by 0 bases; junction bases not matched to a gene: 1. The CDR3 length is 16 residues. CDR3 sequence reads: CASSQDGLASYNEQFF. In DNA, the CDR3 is TGTGCCAGCAGCCAAGATGGACTAGCCTCCTACAATGAGCAGTTCTTC.